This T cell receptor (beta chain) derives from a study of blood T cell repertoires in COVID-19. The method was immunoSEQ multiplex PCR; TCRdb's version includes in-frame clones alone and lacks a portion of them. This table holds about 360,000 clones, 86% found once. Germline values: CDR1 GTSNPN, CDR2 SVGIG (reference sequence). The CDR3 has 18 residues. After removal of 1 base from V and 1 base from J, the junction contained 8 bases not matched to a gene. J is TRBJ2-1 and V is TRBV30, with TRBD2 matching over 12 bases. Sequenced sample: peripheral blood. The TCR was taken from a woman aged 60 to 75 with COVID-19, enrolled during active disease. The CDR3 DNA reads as TGTGCCTGGAGTGGCGTGACTAGCGGGGGAGGGTCCTACAATGAGCAGTTCTTC. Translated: CAWSGVTSGGGSYNEQFF.